This note documents a single TCR beta chain sequence. The target of this receptor is not known. Base quality data are lacking; no much larger clone is found one base away. The data belong to a study of beta chain features in type 1 diabetes listed by TCRdb under 2018. General notes on the study: No differences in mean age, gender distribution, total cell number or subset yield were found between patients and healthy donors. A total of 100 million to 110 million sorted cells were examined across all samples, and a strong correlation was observed between cell number per subset and RNA yield. The study compared TCRB repertoires of sorted circulating CD4+ T cell subsets between recently diagnosed type 1 diabetes patients and matched healthy donors. Regulatory and stem cell-like memory subsets were obtained from only 8 patients and about eight healthy donors, while naive and central memory subsets were obtained from all 30 or so donors. Summary of the overall study and its limitations: At VDJ recombination sites, patients with type 1 diabetes made fewer insertions and deleted more nucleotides, a pattern implying thymic rearrangement abnormalities. Because the HLA sub-analyses included only small numbers of individuals, any influence of HLA type on TCRB rearrangement was left unresolved. In all four CD4+ subsets, TCRB CDR3 length was moderately but significantly shorter in type 1 diabetes patients. Shorter templates might have been favored by PCR, but patient and control samples were amplified and corrected together, so both groups would have been affected equally by any skew. Naive, central memory and regulatory TCRB repertoires appeared to be more alike among patients than among healthy donors. Because cDNA was sequenced instead of genomic DNA, activated cells with high expression could be over-represented, although the groups did not differ in activation or CD3 levels.

The High Capacity cDNA Reverse Transcription Kit was used to reverse transcribe all of the isolated RNA, meaning that expressed TCRB transcripts were what got sequenced. Naive, central memory and regulatory T cell samples underwent deep immunoSEQ sequencing, averaging about 3.5 million total reads per sample. Sorted cells were lysed in RLT buffer and RNA was extracted with DNase-treated RNeasy Micro or Mini kits, depending on cell number. Each cell subset was processed on its own to prevent cross-contamination, while patient and healthy donor samples were processed together. The immunoSEQ multiplex PCR was used to amplify TCRB sequences from cDNA, generating 87-bp fragments that spanned the CDR3 region. Sequencing of the amplicons was performed on the Illumina HiSeq platform. The authors' analysis ran thus. PCR bias was corrected computationally using synthetic template baselines, and reads within Hamming distance 2 were collapsed, with unmergeable singletons discarded. Reads were aligned against IMGT to assign V, D and J genes, CDR3 length and insertions or deletions at six rearrangement sites. Within each subset, clonotype counts were normalized to sorted cell number, and only after that were true diversity and Gini coefficients computed with the tcR R package. Repertoire sharing was quantified using the overlap coefficient calculated on TCRB nucleotide sequences. Out-of-frame TCRB sequences from naive cells were analyzed to stand in for the pre-selection repertoire. TCRdb obtained this table from immuneACCESS and retained in-frame rearrangements with V and J assigned. These tables miss some clones; where compared with another copy, unresolved V genes account for less than half of the shortfall, and the remainder is unexplained. The V and J calls and the clone size are those of that table, but D and trimming were determined from the DNA. The sample data list roughly 250,000 clones, and roughly 20% of these were observed just once. The ten top clones hold 0.028% of the sample.

Each donor gave one peripheral blood draw, approximately 120 mL on average, collected into heparinised tubes. A BD FACSAria II was used to sort naive, central memory, regulatory and stem cell-like memory CD4+ T cells with a panel that included CD45RO, CCR7, CD25, CD127, CD95 and CD27. Purity was above 95% for every sorted population. PBMCs were separated immediately by Lymphoprep density gradient centrifugation and were stained directly, without being cultured. Samples were stained and sorted in pairs, with one healthy donor and one patient per experiment, so that batch effects were minimized. In the germline V gene, CDR1 corresponds to SGHVS and CDR2 to FQNEAQ. The junction shows trimming of 0 bases on V and 3 bases on J, plus 15 bases between the germline ends. The CDR3 spans 16 residues, from the cysteine through the phenylalanine. The DNA shown is the 48-base CDR3, in frame from base 1.

This TCR came from a middle-aged woman with type 1 diabetes. Specimen: naive CD4+ T cells from blood. The sample's cell subset or site label, in plain terms: true naive CD4+ T cells. The rearranged segments are TRBV7-8 and TRBJ2-7; the D gene is possibly TRBD2, with 6 bases matching. The CDR3 reads CASSLAGGGRFYEQYF. The nucleotide sequence is given as TGTGCCAGCAGCTTAGCAGGAGGAGGGAGATTCTACGAGCAGTACTTC.